What follows are 17 T cell receptor beta chains derived from one specimen sequenced in a study of monozygotic twins with inflammatory bowel disease (dated by TCRdb to the late 2010s). The library was obtained by 5' RACE. Data came from an Illumina HiSeq 2500. TCRdb reprocessed the reads; each CDR3 protein sequence makes one entry, and DNA is unavailable. The sample table holds some 400,000 distinct CDR3 sequences. The ten most abundant clones make up 2% to 3% of the sample. The sample comprised blood. All receptors come from a human donor with ulcerative colitis or Crohn's disease, or a healthy co-twin of an affected twin (not recorded which).

This chain uses TRBV12-3 or TRBV12-4 with TRBJ1-5; TCRdb's D call of TRBD1 is untestable without DNA. The CDR3 contains 13 residues. The CDR3 loop reads CASTLGNNQPQHF.

The genes are TRBV12-3 or TRBV12-4 and TRBJ1-3. This CDR3 contains 15 residues. CDR3: CASSLNGWAGNTIYF.

The chain couples TRBV7-2 to TRBJ1-5; TCRdb gives TRBD1 as the D gene, but with no DNA this cannot be confirmed. The CDR3 contains 13 residues. In germline, CDR1 is SGHTA, CDR2 FQGNSA. The CDR3 spells CASSNQGAEPQHF.

The V gene is TRBV20-1, the J gene TRBJ2-3; TCRdb calls TRBD1, which cannot be checked without DNA. This CDR3 is 16 amino acids long. CDR1 DFQATT and CDR2 SNEGSKA come from the germline V gene (reference sequence). CDR3 region: CSATSPGQGGTDTQYF.

The chain combines TRBV5-1 with TRBJ2-1; TCRdb's D gene call, TRBD2, goes unchecked for lack of DNA. The CDR3 runs 15 residues. Germline loops: CDR1 SGHRS, CDR2 YFSETQ. The CDR3 is CASSTGTSGYNEQFF.

This chain links TRBV7-2 with TRBJ2-1; the D call of TRBD2 rests on TCRdb alone, since no DNA is present to check it. The CDR3 runs to 17 residues. The V gene's germline CDR1 is SGHTA and CDR2 FQGNSA. The CDR3 loop is CASISEGTGSGYNEQFF.

The chain couples TRBV5-1 to TRBJ2-2; the TCRdb D gene call, TRBD1, has no DNA to confirm it. The CDR3 has 16 amino acids. From germline, CDR1 is SGHRS and CDR2 YFSETQ. The CDR3 sequence is CASSLSTGTYTGELFF. Filled out from reference TRBV5-1 and TRBJ2-2, the complete variable domain reads KAGVTQTPRYLIKTRGQQVTLSCSPISGHRSVSWYQQTPGQGLQFLFEYFSETQRNKGNFPGRFSGRQFSNSRSEMNVSTLELGDSALYLCASSLSTGTYTGELFFGEGSRLTVL.

The chain uses TRBV5-5 and TRBJ2-2; TCRdb calls TRBD2, which cannot be checked without DNA. CDR1 is SGHKS and CDR2 is YYEKEE in the germline V gene (reference sequence). The length of the CDR3 is 16 residues. CDR3 amino acids: CASSLEVGPRTGELFF.

This rearrangement joins TRBV28 to TRBJ2-1; absent DNA, TCRdb's TRBD2 call cannot be checked. The CDR3 contains 14 residues. Germline V gene lookup returns CDR1 MDHEN and CDR2 SYDVKM. The CDR3: CASSLGREGREQFF.

This chain joins TRBV5-5 and TRBJ1-1. The V gene's germline CDR1 is SGHKS and CDR2 YYEKEE (reference sequence). This CDR3 is built from 15 residues. CDR3 amino acids: CASSLVSGALTEAFF.

This chain connects TRBV7-2 to TRBJ2-7; as DNA is missing, the TRBD1 call by TCRdb cannot be tested. Germline V gives CDR1 SGHTA, CDR2 FQGNSA. CDR3 length: 13 amino acids. The CDR3 sequence is CASGGTFSYEQYF.

The chain uses TRBV7-2 and TRBJ2-2; TCRdb's D call, TRBD1, is unchecked because there is no DNA. This CDR3 is built from 14 residues. CDR1 is SGHTA and CDR2 is FQGNSA in the germline V gene. CDR3 protein: CASSLVRRDSKLFF.

This rearrangement joins TRBV12-3 or TRBV12-4 to TRBJ1-5; absent DNA, TCRdb's TRBD1 call cannot be checked. CDR3 length: 13 amino acids. CDR3 region: CASSPDTGEPQHF.

CDR3 loop: CSLAQGSRGETQYF. J is TRBJ2-5 and V is TRBV29-1; the TRBD1 assignment by TCRdb is unverifiable without DNA. CDR1 is SQVTM, CDR2 ANQGSEA, per germline. The CDR3 is 14 amino acids.

The rearrangement links TRBV7-2 to TRBJ2-3. Germline CDR1 is SGHTA and CDR2 is FQGNSA. The CDR3 totals 14 residues. CDR3 amino acids: CASSFISPRDTQYF.

V and J are TRBV7-9 and TRBJ2-2; TCRdb gives TRBD1 as the D gene, but with no DNA this cannot be confirmed. Germline values: CDR1 SEHNR, CDR2 FQNEAQ (reference sequence). This CDR3 has 17 residues. CDR3 in amino acids: CASSPIAGPGNTGELFF.

The rearrangement joins TRBV11-2 to TRBJ2-1; TCRdb names TRBD1, which stays unverified in the absence of DNA. This CDR3 spans 16 amino acids. Germline assignment: CDR1 SGHAT and CDR2 FQNNGV. CDR3 amino acids: CASSLDLYAGVNEQFF.